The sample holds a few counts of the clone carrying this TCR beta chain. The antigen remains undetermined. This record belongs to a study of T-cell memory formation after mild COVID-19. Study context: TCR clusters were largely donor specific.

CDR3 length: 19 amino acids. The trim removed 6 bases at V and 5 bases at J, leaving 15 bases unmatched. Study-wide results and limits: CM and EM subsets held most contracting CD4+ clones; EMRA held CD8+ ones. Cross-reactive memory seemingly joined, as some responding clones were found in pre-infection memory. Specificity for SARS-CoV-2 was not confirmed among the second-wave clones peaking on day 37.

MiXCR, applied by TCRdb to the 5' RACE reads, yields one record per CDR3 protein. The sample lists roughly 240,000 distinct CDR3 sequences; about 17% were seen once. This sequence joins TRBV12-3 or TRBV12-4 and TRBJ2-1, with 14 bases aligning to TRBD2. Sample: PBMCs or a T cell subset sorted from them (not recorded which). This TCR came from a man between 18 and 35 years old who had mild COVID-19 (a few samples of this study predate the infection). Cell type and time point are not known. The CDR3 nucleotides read TGTGCCAGCAGCCATTATGGCCGGGGACTAGCGGGGGATAACAATGAGCAGTTCTTC. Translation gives CASSHYGRGLAGDNNEQFF.